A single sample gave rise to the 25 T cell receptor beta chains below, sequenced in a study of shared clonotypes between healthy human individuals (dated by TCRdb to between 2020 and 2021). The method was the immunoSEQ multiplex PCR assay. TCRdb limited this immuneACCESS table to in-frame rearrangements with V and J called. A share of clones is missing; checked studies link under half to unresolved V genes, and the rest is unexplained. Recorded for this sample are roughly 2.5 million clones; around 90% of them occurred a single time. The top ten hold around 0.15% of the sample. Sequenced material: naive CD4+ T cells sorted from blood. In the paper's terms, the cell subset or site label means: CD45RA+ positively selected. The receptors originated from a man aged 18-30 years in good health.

CDR3 residues: CAIRDGVLNEQFF. The CDR3 coding sequence is TGTGCCATCCGGGACGGAGTCCTAAATGAGCAGTTCTTC. The chain carries TRBV10-3 and TRBJ2-1; either TRBD1 or TRBD2 may supply D (5 bases each). V was shortened by 8 bases and J by 7 bases, with 15 bases between the two germline ends. Germline values: CDR1 ENHRY, CDR2 SYGVKD. The CDR3 length is 13 residues.

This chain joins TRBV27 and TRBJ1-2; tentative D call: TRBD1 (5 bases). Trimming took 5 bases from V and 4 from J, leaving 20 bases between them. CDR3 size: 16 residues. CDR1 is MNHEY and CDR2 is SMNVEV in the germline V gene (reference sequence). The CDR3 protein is CASSPNPSGTVYGYTF. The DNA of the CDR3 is TGTGCCAGCAGTCCAAATCCCTCAGGGACCGTCTATGGCTACACCTTC.

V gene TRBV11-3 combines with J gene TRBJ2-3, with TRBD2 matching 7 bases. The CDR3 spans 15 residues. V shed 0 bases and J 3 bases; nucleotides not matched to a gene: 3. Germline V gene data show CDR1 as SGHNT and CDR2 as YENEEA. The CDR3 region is CASSLEGSGTDTQYF. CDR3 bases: TGTGCCAGCAGCTTAGAGGGTAGCGGGACAGATACGCAGTATTTT.

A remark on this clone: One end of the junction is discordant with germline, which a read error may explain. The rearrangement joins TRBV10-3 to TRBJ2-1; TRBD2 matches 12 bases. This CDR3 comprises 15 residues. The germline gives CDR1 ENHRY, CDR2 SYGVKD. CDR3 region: CAIGEWTSGNTEQFF. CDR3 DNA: TGTGCCATCGGTGAATGGACTAGCGGGAACACTGAGCAGTTCTTC.

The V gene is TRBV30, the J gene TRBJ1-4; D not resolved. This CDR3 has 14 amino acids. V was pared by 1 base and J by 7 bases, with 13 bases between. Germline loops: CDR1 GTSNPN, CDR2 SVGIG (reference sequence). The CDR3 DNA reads TGTGCCTGGAGTGCTGGGGTTTTAAGTGAAAAACTGTTTTTT. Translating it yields CAWSAGVLSEKLFF.

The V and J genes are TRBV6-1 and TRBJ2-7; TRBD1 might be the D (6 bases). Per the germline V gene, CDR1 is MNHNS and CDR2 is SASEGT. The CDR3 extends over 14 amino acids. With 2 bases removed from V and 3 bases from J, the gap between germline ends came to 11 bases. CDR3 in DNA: TGTGCCAGCAGTGAAACAGGGTTGAACTACGAGCAGTACTTC. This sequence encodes CASSETGLNYEQYF.

CDR3 coding DNA: TGTGCCATCAGTGAGCTTGTAGGGCCCAACGAGCAGTACTTC. Its translation is CAISELVGPNEQYF. The V call is TRBV10-3, the J call TRBJ2-7; D remains ambiguous. Trimming left V 2 bases short and J 5 bases short, with 13 bases between. The CDR3 loop spans 14 amino acids. Germline V CDR1 and CDR2: ENHRY, SYGVKD.

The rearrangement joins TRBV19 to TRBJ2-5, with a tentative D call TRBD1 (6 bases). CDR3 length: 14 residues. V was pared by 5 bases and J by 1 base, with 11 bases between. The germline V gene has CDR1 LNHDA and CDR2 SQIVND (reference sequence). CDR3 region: CASSVQGLQETQYF. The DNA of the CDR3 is TGTGCCAGTAGTGTACAGGGCCTCCAAGAGACCCAGTACTTC.

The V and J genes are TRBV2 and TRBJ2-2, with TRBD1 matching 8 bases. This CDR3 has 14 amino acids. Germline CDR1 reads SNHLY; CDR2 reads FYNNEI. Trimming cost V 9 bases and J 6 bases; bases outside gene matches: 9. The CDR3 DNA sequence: TGTGCCAGTAAGACAGGGGATTTTTCCGGGGAGCTGTTTTTT. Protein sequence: CASKTGDFSGELFF.

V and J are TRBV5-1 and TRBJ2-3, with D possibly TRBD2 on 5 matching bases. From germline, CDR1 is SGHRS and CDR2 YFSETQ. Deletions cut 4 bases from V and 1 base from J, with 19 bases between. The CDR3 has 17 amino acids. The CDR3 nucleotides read TGCGCCAGCAGCGTAAGAGAGGGTGGGTATGGCACAGATACGCAGTATTTT. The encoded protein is CASSVREGGYGTDTQYF.

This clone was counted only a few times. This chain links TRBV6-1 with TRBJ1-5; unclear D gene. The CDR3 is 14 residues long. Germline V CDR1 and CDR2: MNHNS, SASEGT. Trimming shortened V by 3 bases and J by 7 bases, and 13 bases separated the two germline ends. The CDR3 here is CASSEEPAGQPQHF. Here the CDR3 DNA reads TGTGCCAGCAGTGAGGAACCGGCGGGGCAGCCCCAGCATTTT.

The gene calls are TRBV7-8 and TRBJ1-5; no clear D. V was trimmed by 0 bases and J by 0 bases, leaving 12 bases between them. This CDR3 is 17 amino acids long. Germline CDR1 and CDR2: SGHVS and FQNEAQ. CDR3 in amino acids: CASSLARHLNSNQPQHF. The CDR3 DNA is TGTGCCAGCAGCTTAGCGCGCCACCTAAATAGCAATCAGCCCCAGCATTTT.

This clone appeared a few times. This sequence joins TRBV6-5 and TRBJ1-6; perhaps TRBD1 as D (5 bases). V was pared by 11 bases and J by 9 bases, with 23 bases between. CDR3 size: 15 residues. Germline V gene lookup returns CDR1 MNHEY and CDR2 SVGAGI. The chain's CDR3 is CACGTKERSGSPLHF. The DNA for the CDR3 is TGTGCCTGCGGGACCAAAGAAAGGAGCGGTTCACCCCTCCACTTT.

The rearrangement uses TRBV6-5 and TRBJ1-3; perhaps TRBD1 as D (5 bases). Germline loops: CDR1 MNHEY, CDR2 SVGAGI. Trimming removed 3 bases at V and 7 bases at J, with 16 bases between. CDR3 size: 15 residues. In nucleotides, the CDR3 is TGTGCCAGCAGTTATTGGACTACAGGTGGGAACACCATATATTTT. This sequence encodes CASSYWTTGGNTIYF.

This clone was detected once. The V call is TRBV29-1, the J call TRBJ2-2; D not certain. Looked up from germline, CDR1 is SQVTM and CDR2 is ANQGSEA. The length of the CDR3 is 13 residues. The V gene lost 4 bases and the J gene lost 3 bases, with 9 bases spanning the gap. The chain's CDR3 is CSVVVYHTGELFF. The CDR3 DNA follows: TGCAGCGTTGTTGTCTATCACACCGGGGAGCTGTTTTTT.

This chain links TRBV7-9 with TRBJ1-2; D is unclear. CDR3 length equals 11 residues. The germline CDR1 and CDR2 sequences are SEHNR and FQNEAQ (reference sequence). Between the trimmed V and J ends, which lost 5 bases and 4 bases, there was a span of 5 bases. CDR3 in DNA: TGTGCCAGCAGCCTAAGCTATGGCTACACCTTC. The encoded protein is CASSLSYGYTF.

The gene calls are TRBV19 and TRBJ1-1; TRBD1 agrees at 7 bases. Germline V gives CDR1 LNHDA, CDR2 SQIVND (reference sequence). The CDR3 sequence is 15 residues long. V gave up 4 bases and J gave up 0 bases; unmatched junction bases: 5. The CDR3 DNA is TGTGCCAGTAGTACAAACGACAGGGTGAACACTGAAGCTTTCTTT. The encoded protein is CASSTNDRVNTEAFF. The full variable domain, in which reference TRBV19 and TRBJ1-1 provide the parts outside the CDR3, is DGGITQSPKYLFRKEGQNVTLSCEQNLNHDAMYWYRQDPGQGLRLIYYSQIVNDFQKGDIAEGYSVSREKKESFPLTVTSAQKNPTAFYLCASSTNDRVNTEAFFGQGTRLTVV.

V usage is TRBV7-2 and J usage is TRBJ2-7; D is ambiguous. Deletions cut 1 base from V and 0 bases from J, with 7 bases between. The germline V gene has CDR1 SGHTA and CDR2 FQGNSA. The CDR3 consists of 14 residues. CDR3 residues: CASSLDSISYEQYF. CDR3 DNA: TGTGCCAGCAGCTTAGACTCCATCTCCTACGAGCAGTACTTC.

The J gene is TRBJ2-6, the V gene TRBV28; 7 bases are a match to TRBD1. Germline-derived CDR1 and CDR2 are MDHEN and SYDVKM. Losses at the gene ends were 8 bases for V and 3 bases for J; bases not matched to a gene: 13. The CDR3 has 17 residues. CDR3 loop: CASAQGDQTVGANVLTF. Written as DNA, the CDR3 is TGTGCCAGCGCCCAGGGGGATCAAACGGTTGGGGCCAACGTCCTGACTTTC.

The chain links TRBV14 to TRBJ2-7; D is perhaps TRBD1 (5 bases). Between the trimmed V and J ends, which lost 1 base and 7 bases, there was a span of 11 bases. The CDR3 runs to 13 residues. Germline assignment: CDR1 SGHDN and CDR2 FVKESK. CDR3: CASSQVWRTEQYF. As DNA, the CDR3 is TGTGCCAGCAGCCAAGTATGGCGGACAGAGCAGTACTTC.

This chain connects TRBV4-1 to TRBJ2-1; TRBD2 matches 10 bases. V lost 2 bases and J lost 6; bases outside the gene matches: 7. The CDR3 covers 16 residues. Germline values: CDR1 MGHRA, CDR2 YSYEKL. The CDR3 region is CASSQPLAGVANEQFF. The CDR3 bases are TGCGCCAGCAGCCAACCGCTAGCGGGAGTAGCCAATGAGCAGTTCTTC.

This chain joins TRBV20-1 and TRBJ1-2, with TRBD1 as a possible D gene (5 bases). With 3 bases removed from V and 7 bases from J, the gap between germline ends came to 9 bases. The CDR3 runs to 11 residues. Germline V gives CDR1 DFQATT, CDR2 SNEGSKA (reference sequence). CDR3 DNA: TGCAGTGCTAGGCAGGGTCTTGGCTACACCTTC. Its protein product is CSARQGLGYTF.

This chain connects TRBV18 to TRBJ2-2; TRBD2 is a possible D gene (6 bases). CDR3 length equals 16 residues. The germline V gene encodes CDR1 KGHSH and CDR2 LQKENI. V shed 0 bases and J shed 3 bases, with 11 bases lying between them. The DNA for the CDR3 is TGTGCCAGCTCACCACCGATGCGCGGGGACACCGGGGAGCTGTTTTTT. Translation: CASSPPMRGDTGELFF.

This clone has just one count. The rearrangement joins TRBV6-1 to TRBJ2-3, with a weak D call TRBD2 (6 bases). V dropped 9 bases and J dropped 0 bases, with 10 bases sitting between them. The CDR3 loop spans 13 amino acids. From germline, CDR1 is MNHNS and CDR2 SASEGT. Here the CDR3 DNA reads TGTGCCAGTGGGACTCGTAGCACAGATACGCAGTATTTT. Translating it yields CASGTRSTDTQYF.

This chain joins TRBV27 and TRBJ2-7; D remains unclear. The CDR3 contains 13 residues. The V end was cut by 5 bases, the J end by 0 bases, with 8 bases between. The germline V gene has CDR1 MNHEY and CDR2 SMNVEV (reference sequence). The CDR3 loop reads CASSSSSSYEQYF. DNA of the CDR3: TGTGCCAGCAGTAGTAGCAGCTCCTACGAGCAGTACTTC.